Reported below is one TCR beta chain. Its antigen is still unknown. No base quality values were provided; no much bigger clone lies one nucleotide off. This sample is drawn from a study of blood T cell repertoires in COVID-19 (TCRdb year 2020). About the full investigation: Collaborator samples came from the United States, Italy and Spain and covered acute and convalescent phases of COVID-19. Deeply sampled blood TCRbeta repertoires from subjects exposed to, actively infected with, or recovered from COVID-19 were included in the dataset. Where available, HLA class I and class II types were taken from metadata supplied by the sample provider and were not determined by assay-based typing. The repertoires were released in a freely available public database intended as a resource for research on the immune response to SARS-CoV-2. The sample metadata nearly always contained a de-identified subject ID, COVID-19 status, age in years and sex. The prospective study material was composed of cDNA or gDNA derived from T cells, B-cell-depleted T cells, or PBMCs. The samples were drawn from the first 160 participants of the ongoing ImmuneRACE study and from some 1,300 subjects provided by 6 global collaborators.

Results and caveats for the whole study, not just this receptor: The amount of clinical and demographic metadata varied by source and participant and was provided uncurated.

The collaborating institutions used their own protocols to collect whole blood in K2EDTA tubes. For TCRbeta analysis, collaborators shipped samples as frozen whole blood, isolated PBMCs, or DNA extracted from either of those sample types. The cysteine opens and the phenylalanine closes a CDR3 of 15 amino acids. The entry retains the CDR3 DNA only, 45 bases that are in frame from base 1. Trimmed from V: 1 base; trimmed from J: 5 bases; junction bases lacking a gene match: 7. For CDR1 and CDR2, the germline V gene (reference sequence) lists LNHDA and SQIVND. TCRbeta CDR3 regions were amplified from genomic DNA by means of the immunoSEQ Assay, a bias-controlled multiplex PCR. From the authors' description of their analysis: Nucleated cell counts per sample were estimated from amplification of reference gene primers within the assay. Sequence reads were collapsed and filtered to measure the absolute abundance of every unique TCRbeta CDR3 rearrangement. For each sample, productive Simpson clonality was calculated as the square root of Simpson's diversity index across productive rearrangements. As stored in TCRdb, this immuneACCESS dataset retains in-frame rearrangements with V and J assigned. A fraction of the clones does not appear; measured against another copy, unresolved V genes explain less than half of the discrepancy, and the remainder lacks a known reason. V, J and clone size are taken as reported in that table, and D and trimming were inferred from the DNA itself. The sample has some 31,000 clones on record, less than 90% of them singletons. Roughly an eighth of the sample rests with the top ten.

The V and J genes are TRBV19 and TRBJ2-5; 7 central nucleotides agree with TRBD1. Sequencing was done on a sample of peripheral blood. This clonotype was sampled from a man aged 65-85 years with active COVID-19. The CDR3 is CASSIANRGWETQYF. The DNA sequence is TGTGCCAGTAGTATAGCTAACAGGGGATGGGAGACCCAGTACTTC.